This T cell receptor beta chain appears in the sequencing data of a study of T cells in Graves' hyperthyroidism and ophthalmopathy. Newly diagnosed patients aged 18 to 65 had hyperthyroidism of under 2 months' duration. Exclusion of a patient resulted from uncontrolled infection, other autoimmune disease, pregnancy or lactation. Amplification targeted TCR beta CDR3 regions from RNA transcripts. The primer set for the first-round RT-PCR of the TCR CDR3 was HTBI. TCRdb analysed the multiplex PCR reads with MiXCR anew, one entry per CDR3 protein. The sample includes fewer than 600,000 distinct CDR3 sequences, about 15% of them seen just once. Trimming pared 7 bases from V and 2 bases from J, leaving 17 bases between. Germline V gene data show CDR1 as MNHNS and CDR2 as SASEGT. The CDR3 length is 15 residues.

V and J are TRBV6-1 and TRBJ1-2; D is unresolved. The clonotype originates from a woman aged 18-29 years with Graves' hyperthyroidism. The sample taken for sequencing was blood. CDR3 amino acids: CASTPTQLGNYGYTF. The CDR3 DNA reads TGTGCCAGCACACCTACGCAGTTGGGGAACTATGGCTACACCTTC.